A selection of T cell receptor beta chains follows, all from one sample in a study of T cells in localized non-small cell lung cancer. The repertoire was sequenced with immunoSEQ multiplex PCR; TCRdb's copy has only in-frame clones and lacks some. This sample has roughly 27,000 clones, with around 93% found just once. The sequenced sample was peripheral blood, obtained before any cancer treatment. The receptors here all came from a female donor at least 60 years old with stage I lung adenocarcinoma. The CDR3 runs from the conserved cysteine through the conserved F or W. Fields, in order: clone size, J gene, V gene, D gene, CDR3 DNA, CDR3 protein. The D gene is left open where the match is weak. The size entry is marked missing in some rows and otherwise reads once, few, many or a size class.

abundance: once
j_gene: TRBJ2-5
v_gene: TRBV10-3
d_gene: TRBD1
CDR3nt: TGTGCCATCAGTTCGACAGGGGGCTTAGAGACCCAGTACTTC
CDR3aa: CAISSTGGLETQYF

abundance: .
j_gene: TRBJ2-7
v_gene: TRBV6-5
d_gene: .
CDR3nt: TGTGCCAGCGCCCCGGGGTGGGCGAGTCACGAGCAGTACTTC
CDR3aa: CASAPGWASHEQYF

abundance: .
j_gene: TRBJ1-5
v_gene: TRBV12-5
d_gene: .
CDR3nt: TGTGCTAGTGGTTTTTCCGTGATCAATCAGCCCCAGCATTTT
CDR3aa: CASGFSVINQPQHF

abundance: .
j_gene: TRBJ1-3
v_gene: TRBV6-5
d_gene: .
CDR3nt: TGTGCCAGCGCTCTTGCCGGCGCTGGAAACACCATATATTTT
CDR3aa: CASALAGAGNTIYF

abundance: .
j_gene: TRBJ2-1
v_gene: TRBV7-6
d_gene: TRBD2
CDR3nt: TGTGCCAGCAGCTTAGGGGTCGGTAGCGGGAGATACAATGAGCAGTTCTTC
CDR3aa: CASSLGVGSGRYNEQFF

abundance: .
j_gene: TRBJ2-1
v_gene: TRBV28
d_gene: .
CDR3nt: TGTGCCAGCAGTTTGACAAGGAGGTCTGGGGCCAATGAGCAGTTCTTC
CDR3aa: CASSLTRRSGANEQFF

abundance: .
j_gene: TRBJ1-5
v_gene: TRBV28
d_gene: .
CDR3nt: TGTGCCAGCAGTTCTCAGGGGTCTGGTGGGCAGCCCCAGCATTTT
CDR3aa: CASSSQGSGGQPQHF

abundance: .
j_gene: TRBJ1-1
v_gene: TRBV14
d_gene: .
CDR3nt: TGTGCCAGCAGCCAAGGGGTGGCCACTGAAGCTTTCTTT
CDR3aa: CASSQGVATEAFF

abundance: .
j_gene: TRBJ2-3
v_gene: TRBV5-1
d_gene: .
CDR3nt: TGCGCCAGCAGCAATTGGGGCCTTAGCACAGATACGCAGTATTTT
CDR3aa: CASSNWGLSTDTQYF

abundance: .
j_gene: TRBJ1-2
v_gene: TRBV2
d_gene: TRBD1
CDR3nt: TGTGCCAGCAGGGCAGACAGGGTTGGCTACACCTTC
CDR3aa: CASRADRVGYTF

abundance: .
j_gene: TRBJ1-6
v_gene: TRBV5-5
d_gene: .
CDR3nt: TGTGCCAGCAGCCGCGGGGCTAATTCACCCCTCCACTTT
CDR3aa: CASSRGANSPLHF

abundance: few
j_gene: TRBJ2-1
v_gene: TRBV11-1
d_gene: .
CDR3nt: TGTGCCAGCAGCTCCATGGGCAATGAGCAGTTCTTC
CDR3aa: CASSSMGNEQFF

abundance: .
j_gene: TRBJ1-4
v_gene: TRBV4-2
d_gene: .
CDR3nt: TGTGCCAGCAGCCAAGCGTTCGGAACAACTAATGAAAAACTGTTTTTT
CDR3aa: CASSQAFGTTNEKLFF

abundance: .
j_gene: TRBJ2-3
v_gene: TRBV7-2
d_gene: .
CDR3nt: TGTGCCAGCAGCTTAGTAGGGGTGGGGCAGTATTTT
CDR3aa: CASSLVGVGQYF

abundance: .
j_gene: TRBJ1-1
v_gene: TRBV6-1
d_gene: .
CDR3nt: TGTGCCAGCAGTGAGGATCCGGGTAACACTGAAGCTTTCTTT
CDR3aa: CASSEDPGNTEAFF

abundance: .
j_gene: TRBJ2-1
v_gene: TRBV7-2
d_gene: TRBD2
CDR3nt: TGTGCCAGCAGAGCACGGGGGGGACTCTACAATGAGCAGTTCTTC
CDR3aa: CASRARGGLYNEQFF

abundance: .
j_gene: TRBJ2-7
v_gene: TRBV5-8
d_gene: TRBD1
CDR3nt: TGTGCCAGCAGCTCTAACAGGGGGTGGATCAAGTACTTC
CDR3aa: CASSSNRGWIKYF

abundance: .
j_gene: TRBJ2-5
v_gene: TRBV6-6
d_gene: .
CDR3nt: TGTGCCAGCAGTTACACGGGACCCCCCGGAGAGACCCAGTACTTC
CDR3aa: CASSYTGPPGETQYF

abundance: .
j_gene: TRBJ2-1
v_gene: TRBV12-5
d_gene: .
CDR3nt: TGTGCTAGTGGTTTAATCTTGGAGCAGTTCTTC
CDR3aa: CASGLILEQFF

abundance: .
j_gene: TRBJ2-7
v_gene: TRBV6-6
d_gene: .
CDR3nt: TGTGCCAGCACCGAGGGCACGCGGGAGTACTTC
CDR3aa: CASTEGTREYF

abundance: .
j_gene: TRBJ1-5
v_gene: TRBV2
d_gene: TRBD1
CDR3nt: TGTGCCAGCAGTGGAATAGTTGGGACAGGGACGATGAGCAATCAGCCCCAGCATTTT
CDR3aa: CASSGIVGTGTMSNQPQHF

abundance: .
j_gene: TRBJ2-4
v_gene: TRBV7-2
d_gene: TRBD1
CDR3nt: TGTGCCAGCAGCTTAGTAGGGGGGGACAGGGTGTCGGACTTC
CDR3aa: CASSLVGGDRVSDF

abundance: .
j_gene: TRBJ1-1
v_gene: TRBV7-2
d_gene: .
CDR3nt: TGTGCCAGCAGCTTCCAGGGGCAGGCCACTGAAGCTTTCTTT
CDR3aa: CASSFQGQATEAFF

abundance: .
j_gene: TRBJ1-6
v_gene: TRBV18
d_gene: .
CDR3nt: TGTGCCAGCTCGTACGACAGGTTGTCACCCCTCCACTTT
CDR3aa: CASSYDRLSPLHF

abundance: .
j_gene: TRBJ2-7
v_gene: TRBV7-8
d_gene: TRBD2
CDR3nt: TGTGCCAGCAGCTTAGTGATGACTAGCGGGGGGACCTACGAGCAGTACTTC
CDR3aa: CASSLVMTSGGTYEQYF

abundance: once
j_gene: TRBJ2-5
v_gene: TRBV5-5
d_gene: .
CDR3nt: TGTGCCAGCAGCTTGACAGGCCGACAAGAGACCCAGTACTTC
CDR3aa: CASSLTGRQETQYF

abundance: .
j_gene: TRBJ2-7
v_gene: TRBV6-1
d_gene: .
CDR3nt: TGTGCCAGCAAAACAGGATTTAGCTACGAGCAGTACTTC
CDR3aa: CASKTGFSYEQYF

abundance: .
j_gene: TRBJ1-1
v_gene: TRBV6-5
d_gene: .
CDR3nt: TGTGCCAGCAGGCGTAACAGTCTCACTGAAGCTTTCTTT
CDR3aa: CASRRNSLTEAFF

abundance: .
j_gene: TRBJ2-2
v_gene: TRBV10-3
d_gene: TRBD2
CDR3nt: TGTGCCATCGCCCCTCAGACTAGCGGGGGTCCCGGTAACACCGGGGAGCTGTTTTTT
CDR3aa: CAIAPQTSGGPGNTGELFF

abundance: .
j_gene: TRBJ2-7
v_gene: TRBV28
d_gene: .
CDR3nt: TGTGCCAGCGGATTAGGGGGAGGCCAACCCTACGAGCAGTACTTC
CDR3aa: CASGLGGGQPYEQYF

abundance: .
j_gene: TRBJ2-1
v_gene: TRBV2
d_gene: .
CDR3nt: TGTGCCAGCAGTGAAGATGAGCAGTTCTTC
CDR3aa: CASSEDEQFF

abundance: .
j_gene: TRBJ2-7
v_gene: TRBV5-1
d_gene: TRBD1
CDR3nt: TGCGCCAGCAGCTTTGGAACCGGGACAGCGTTCTACGAGCAGTACTTC
CDR3aa: CASSFGTGTAFYEQYF

abundance: .
j_gene: TRBJ1-5
v_gene: TRBV19
d_gene: .
CDR3nt: TGTGCCAGTAGTATTAGAGGGACACCCAATCAGCCCCAGCATTTT
CDR3aa: CASSIRGTPNQPQHF